A selection of T cell receptor beta chains follows, all from one sample in a study of T-cell reconstitution after alpha-beta-depleted transplantation in children. TCRdb fed the PCR reads into MiXCR, producing one record per CDR3 protein. The sample yields roughly 500,000 distinct CDR3 sequences, over 25% seen once. Sample: PBMCs from the stem cell graft donor, taken from the stem cell graft. The receptors derive from a human donor who donated a stem cell graft to a child with aplastic anemia. The CDR3 runs from the conserved cysteine through the conserved F or W. A D gene is named only where the DNA matches it firmly. Where a row states a size, it is once, few, many or the class of an expanded clone; other rows omit it.

v_gene	abundance	j_gene	d_gene	CDR3nt	CDR3aa
TRBV4-2	few	TRBJ1-5	.	TGTGCCAGCAGCCAAGACAGGGGATTATCTCAGCCCCAGCATTTT	CASSQDRGLSQPQHF
TRBV11-2	.	TRBJ2-5	TRBD2	TGTGCCAGCAGCTTCTTCGGGGAGGGGGAGACCCAGTACTTC	CASSFFGEGETQYF
TRBV6-2/TRBV6-3	.	TRBJ2-3	.	TGTGCCAGCAGTAACCCGTCGCAGGGGATAAGATTTTCTAGCACAGATACGCAGTATTTT	CASSNPSQGIRFSSTDTQYF
TRBV5-1	.	TRBJ2-5	TRBD2	TGCGCCAGCTTCGCGGGGGGCAGCGGAAAAGAGACCCAGTACTTC	CASFAGGSGKETQYF
TRBV10-3	few	TRBJ2-5	.	TGTGCCATCAGTGATCCTGCATCCCAAGAGACCCAGTACTTC	CAISDPASQETQYF
TRBV6-5	once	TRBJ2-1	TRBD2	TGTGCCAGCAGTTCTCCGGGACTAGGGAACAATGAGCAGTTCTTC	CASSSPGLGNNEQFF
TRBV5-1	.	TRBJ2-1	.	TGCGCCAGCAGCTTTTTACGGCCTCCAGACAATGAGCAGTTCTTC	CASSFLRPPDNEQFF
TRBV27	.	TRBJ1-6	.	TGTGCCAGCAGTTTAAGGAATTCACCCCTCCACTTT	CASSLRNSPLHF
TRBV20-1	few	TRBJ1-4	.	TGCAGTGCTAAGATTGGGAGGACTAATGAAAAACTGTTTTTT	CSAKIGRTNEKLFF
TRBV7-6	many	TRBJ2-7	.	TGTGCCAGCAGCTTAGAGAACTCCTACGAGCAGTACTTC	CASSLENSYEQYF
TRBV11-2	few	TRBJ2-1	.	TGTGCCAGCAGCGATCCATACAATGAGCAGTTCTTC	CASSDPYNEQFF
TRBV6-2/TRBV6-3	.	TRBJ2-5	.	TGTGCCAGCAGGATCCCCGGCCAAGGGATCCAAGAGACCCAGTACTTC	CASRIPGQGIQETQYF
TRBV12-3/TRBV12-4	.	TRBJ2-7	.	TGTGCCAGCAGGGAGACGGCTAGCGAGCAGTACTTC	CASRETASEQYF
TRBV2	.	TRBJ1-1	.	TGTGCCAGCAGCCCCCCGACCACTGAAGCTTTCTTT	CASSPPTTEAFF
TRBV7-2	.	TRBJ1-5	.	TGTGCCAGCAGCTTAGGATATGGACCCCAGCATTTT	CASSLGYGPQHF
TRBV12-3/TRBV12-4	few	TRBJ1-6	TRBD1	TGTGCCAGCAGTTTGGGACAGGGCTACGATTCACCCCTCCACTTT	CASSLGQGYDSPLHF
TRBV2	.	TRBJ2-7	TRBD2	TGTGCCAGCAGTGGACTAGCGGGAGGGACCTCCGAGCAGTACTTC	CASSGLAGGTSEQYF
TRBV29-1	.	TRBJ1-2	TRBD1	TGCAGCGTTGAAGATCTTATTAAGGACAGGGGGCCCCGGGGCTATGGCTACACCTTC	CSVEDLIKDRGPRGYGYTF
TRBV12-3/TRBV12-4	.	TRBJ1-2	TRBD1	TGTGCCAGCAGACGTAACAGGGGGCGTGATGGCTACACCTTC	CASRRNRGRDGYTF
TRBV7-2	.	TRBJ2-5	.	TGTGCCAGCAGCTCCAGTCCGGGGGAGACCCAGTACTTC	CASSSSPGETQYF
TRBV28	few	TRBJ1-2	TRBD1	TGTGCCAGCAGCCATGCCCGTAGGGACAGGGGAGATTCTAACTATGGCTACACCTTC	CASSHARRDRGDSNYGYTF
TRBV6-1	.	TRBJ1-4	.	TGTGCCAGCAGTCGGAGGGGGACTAATGAAAAACTGTTTTTT	CASSRRGTNEKLFF
TRBV20-1	.	TRBJ2-1	.	TGCAGTGCTAGAGCGGGATCCACCTACAATGAGCAGTTCTTC	CSARAGSTYNEQFF